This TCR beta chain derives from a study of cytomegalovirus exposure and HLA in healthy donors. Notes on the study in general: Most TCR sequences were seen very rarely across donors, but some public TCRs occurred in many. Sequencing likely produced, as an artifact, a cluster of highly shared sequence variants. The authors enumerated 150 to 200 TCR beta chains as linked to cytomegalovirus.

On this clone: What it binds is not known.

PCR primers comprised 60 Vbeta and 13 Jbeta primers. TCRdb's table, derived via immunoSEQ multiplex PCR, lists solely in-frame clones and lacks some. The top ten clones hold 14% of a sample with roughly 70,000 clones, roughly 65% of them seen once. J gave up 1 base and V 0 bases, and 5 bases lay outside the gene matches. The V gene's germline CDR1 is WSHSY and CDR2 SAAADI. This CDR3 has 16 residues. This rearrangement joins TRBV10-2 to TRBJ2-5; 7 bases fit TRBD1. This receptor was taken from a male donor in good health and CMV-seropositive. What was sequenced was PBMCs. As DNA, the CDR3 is TGCGCCAGCAGTGAGTCGGTCGACAGGGCCCAAGAGACCCAGTACTTC. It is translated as CASSESVDRAQETQYF.